This TCR beta chain derives from a study of blood T cell repertoires in COVID-19. Turning to the study itself: Specimens from acute and convalescent COVID-19 originated in the United States, Italy and Spain. Nucleic acid was either cDNA or gDNA, and it came from T cells, B-cell-depleted T cells, or PBMCs.

In the source study's methods: Nucleated cell number was recorded as an estimate derived from reference gene primer amplification. The assay was immunoSEQ multiplex PCR, and TCRdb's table has in-frame clones only and misses some. V, J and clone size derive from that table, while D and trimming were established from the DNA sequence. This sample yields around 100,000 clones, of which 70% to 85% are seen a single time; 24% belongs to the top ten. V shed 6 bases, J shed 0 bases, and the junction held 10 bases outside the gene matches. The germline CDR1 and CDR2 sequences are SNHLY and FYNNEI. The CDR3 consists of 16 residues.

The V and J genes are TRBV2 and TRBJ1-1, with 7 bases lining up with TRBD1. The sequenced material came from peripheral blood. The clonotype was recovered from a human donor in a cohort sampled during active COVID-19. The CDR3 loop reads CASRPRTGNMNTEAFF. The CDR3 DNA reads as TGTGCCAGCAGACCAAGGACAGGAAACATGAACACTGAAGCTTTCTTT.